Here is one T cell receptor beta chain with its context. Produced via immunoSEQ multiplex PCR; TCRdb's table is partial and in-frame only. The repertoire holds around 300,000 clones, around 88% seen once, with around 12% in the top ten. The data stem from a study of blood T cell repertoires in COVID-19. Study in general: T cells, B-cell-depleted T cells, or PBMCs supplied cDNA or gDNA.

The ends lost 2 bases at V and 8 bases at J; junction bases unmatched: 2. Germline CDR1 SGHRS, CDR2 YFSETQ. The CDR3 runs to 13 residues. Those enrolled in Seattle joined during active infection and were followed longitudinally afterward. Specimen: peripheral blood. This clonotype was obtained from a woman between 65 and 79 years old with COVID-19, enrolled during active disease. The V call is TRBV5-1, the J call TRBJ1-3; 9 positions match TRBD1. The CDR3 nucleotides are TGCGCCAGCAGCTTCCGACAGGGGGACACCATATATTTT. Protein: CASSFRQGDTIYF.